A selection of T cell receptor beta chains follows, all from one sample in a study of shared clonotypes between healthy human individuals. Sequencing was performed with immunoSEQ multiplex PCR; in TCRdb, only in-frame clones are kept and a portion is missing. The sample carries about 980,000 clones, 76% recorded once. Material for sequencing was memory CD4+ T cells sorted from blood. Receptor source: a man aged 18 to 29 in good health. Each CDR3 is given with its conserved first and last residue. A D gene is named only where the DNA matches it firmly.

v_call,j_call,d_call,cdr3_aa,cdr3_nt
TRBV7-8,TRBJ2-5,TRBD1,CASSSGTVQETQYF,TGTGCCAGCAGCTCCGGGACAGTACAAGAGACCCAGTACTTC
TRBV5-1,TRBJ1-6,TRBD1,CASSPGGYGNSPLHF,TGCGCCAGCAGCCCAGGGGGGTACGGTAATTCACCCCTCCACTTT
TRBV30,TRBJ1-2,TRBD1,CAWSKRTGTGYGYTF,TGTGCCTGGAGTAAGCGGACAGGGACAGGCTATGGCTACACCTTC
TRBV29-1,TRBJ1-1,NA,CSVESTRGTEAFF,TGCAGCGTTGAGTCGACCAGGGGCACTGAAGCTTTCTTT
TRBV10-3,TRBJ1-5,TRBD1,CAISGQGNNQPQHF,TGTGCCATCAGTGGACAGGGGAACAATCAGCCCCAGCATTTT
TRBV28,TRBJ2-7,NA,CATALTPGAQSSYEQYF,TGTGCCACCGCACTTACCCCGGGGGCTCAAAGCTCCTACGAGCAGTACTTC
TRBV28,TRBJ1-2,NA,CASSPSSYGYTF,TGTGCCAGCAGTCCCTCGAGCTATGGCTACACCTTC
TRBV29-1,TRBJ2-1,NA,CSVADASYYSAYSYNEQFF,TGCAGCGTGGCCGACGCCTCGTATTATTCCGCCTACTCCTACAATGAGCAGTTCTTC
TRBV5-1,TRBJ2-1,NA,CASSLAETVYNEQFF,TGCGCCAGCAGCTTGGCCGAGACAGTATACAATGAGCAGTTCTTC
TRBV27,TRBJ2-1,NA,CASSWGGVNNEQFF,TGTGCCAGCAGTTGGGGCGGGGTGAACAATGAGCAGTTCTTC